Included here is one T cell receptor beta chain sequence, with context. Per the original data handling: Scientists estimated how many nucleated cells there were by amplifying reference gene primers. Clones were read by immunoSEQ multiplex PCR, and TCRdb kept only the in-frame ones, dropping some. V and J calls and clone size are copied from that table; D and trimming were computed from the DNA. The sample yields 200,000 to 250,000 clones, roughly 81% seen once. The CDR3 spans 14 residues. V gave up 1 base and J gave up 8 bases; unmatched junction bases: 5. Germline V gene data show CDR1 as LGHDT and CDR2 as YNNKEL (reference sequence). This specimen comes from a study of blood T cell repertoires in COVID-19. Turning to the study itself: The United States, Italy and Spain supplied acute and convalescent COVID-19 samples. Sample material is recorded as cDNA or gDNA derived from T cells, B-cell-depleted T cells, or PBMCs.

The V gene is TRBV3-1 (or the pseudogene TRBV3-2), the J gene TRBJ1-2; TRBD1 agrees at 9 bases. Sequencing input: peripheral blood. The receptor was isolated from a middle-aged man with acute or convalescent COVID-19. The CDR3 sequence: CASSQVTGGRGYTF. Here the CDR3 DNA reads TGTGCCAGCAGCCAAGTCACAGGGGGCAGAGGCTACACCTTC.